The following is a T cell receptor (beta chain) sequence with its context. CDR1 LNHDA and CDR2 SQIVND come from the germline V gene (reference sequence). V lost 5 bases to trimming and J lost 6 bases, with 13 bases between them. The CDR3 consists of 13 residues. This record comes from a study of blood T cell repertoires in COVID-19. Across the study: The samples span acute and convalescent COVID-19 from the United States, Italy and Spain. Nucleic acid was either cDNA or gDNA, and it came from T cells, B-cell-depleted T cells, or PBMCs.

Sequencing used immunoSEQ multiplex PCR; TCRdb keeps in-frame clones, though not all of them. This sample has 13,000 or so clones, with 90% found just once. The material sequenced was peripheral blood. This sequence joins TRBV19 and TRBJ1-1; D not certain. This receptor was identified in a human donor with active COVID-19. The donor label of this sample is uncertain. CDR3 nucleotides: TGTGCCAGTAGTCCGGGGAGGTACGCTGAAGCTTTCTTT. Its translation: CASSPGRYAEAFF.